The clone carrying this T cell receptor beta chain was detected only a few times. This entry is derived from a study of T cells in tumors after PD-1 blockade. Study-wide context: Prior checkpoint blockade, systemic immunosuppressant use, or anti-cancer therapy within 4 weeks excluded patients.

Trimming stripped 8 bases from V and 7 bases from J, with 15 bases between. Germline V gene sequence: CDR1 SEHNR, CDR2 FQNEAQ (reference sequence). This CDR3 has 13 residues. The table came from immunoSEQ multiplex PCR; TCRdb's copy has only in-frame clones and leaves some out. Altogether around 50,000 clones are present, 65% to 85% being singletons, with the ten largest covering approximately 7.9%. The source material was PBMCs, sampled before anti-PD-1 therapy. The J gene is TRBJ2-1, the V gene TRBV7-9; D might be TRBD1 (5 bases). The receptor was derived from a human donor with advanced basal cell or squamous cell carcinoma (not recorded which). CDR3 nucleotide sequence: TGTGCCAGCTCCTCTCCCGCAGGGAATGAGCAGTTCTTC. Translated: CASSSPAGNEQFF. Together with reference TRBV7-9 and TRBJ2-1, the CDR3 gives the full variable domain: DTGVSQNPRHKITKRGQNVTFRCDPISEHNRLYWYRQTLGQGPEFLTYFQNEAQLEKSRLLSDRFSAERPKGSFSTLEIQRTEQGDSAMYLCASSSPAGNEQFFGPGTRLTVL.